These T cell receptor beta chains were read from a single sample in a study of tumor-infiltrating lymphocytes in primary liver carcinoma. TCRdb reanalysed the multiplex PCR reads using MiXCR and keeps one entry per CDR3 protein. The table has tens of thousands of distinct CDR3 sequences, over 60% seen once. The sample comprised liver tumor tissue from sampling region 4. The receptors come from a man in his forties with primary liver carcinoma and hepatitis B virus infection. Each CDR3 is given with its conserved first and last residue. Not all rows give a size; the values are once, few, many and, for expanded clones, a class.

V	size	J	CDR3
TRBV6-1	-	TRBJ2-7	CAGSEITGTYEQYF
TRBV5-1	many	TRBJ1-6	CASSLEGQGSSPLHF
TRBV4-3	-	TRBJ1-1	CASSQANRKNTEAFF
TRBV10-3	many	TRBJ2-7	CAISEPKGEGRGDEQYF
TRBV20-1	many	TRBJ1-3	CSARNGGNTIYF
TRBV5-6	-	TRBJ2-7	CARSLGAAEQYF
TRBV5-4	once	TRBJ2-7	CAISLDHGSLHEQYF
TRBV10-3	-	TRBJ2-7	CAIGEIRLRTYEQYF
TRBV29-1	-	-	CSAQTGGNEQYF
TRBV18	-	TRBJ2-1	CVSSPSSSGRNNEQFF
TRBV12-3/TRBV12-4	-	TRBJ2-7	CANSMWTGGSYEQYF
TRBV5-6	-	TRBJ2-7	CASILATGFWLYF
TRBV6-5	-	TRBJ2-2	CASRKRQGFGLNTGELFF
TRBV5-4	-	TRBJ1-2	CANSSATGSYGYTF
TRBV7-3	few	TRBJ2-7	CASSEAGGDSYEQYF
TRBV6-1	-	TRBJ1-6	CASSERSVTYNSPLHF
TRBV11-1	-	TRBJ2-7	CVISLISGSGYEQYF
TRBV18	few	TRBJ2-7	CASSPEQGTYF
TRBV29-1	many	TRBJ2-1	CSVGTSGSYNEQFF
TRBV4-2	-	TRBJ1-2	CASSQSGVGVYGYTF
TRBV6-1	-	TRBJ2-7	CVSSAAVHEQYF
TRBV6-1	once	TRBJ2-7	CARRLGGSSFYEQYF
TRBV12-3/TRBV12-4	-	TRBJ2-7	CASSFLRVRRERLSYEQYF
TRBV6-1	-	TRBJ2-7	CADSLGGSSSYKQYF
TRBV5-4	-	TRBJ2-2	CTSSLGGSGRTGEMFF